Listed below are T cell receptor beta chains from one sample, sequenced in a study of T cell responses to AZD1222 COVID-19 vaccine. Sequencing was performed with immunoSEQ multiplex PCR; in TCRdb, only in-frame clones are kept and a portion is missing. This table has 90,000 to 110,000 clones, more than 75% appearing once. This material consisted of peripheral blood, taken on day 0 of AZD1222 vaccination. These receptors were collected from an adult in good health. Each CDR3 is given with its conserved first and last residue. A D gene is named only where the DNA matches it firmly. Size values are once, few and many counts, or a class for expanded clones, and some rows have none.

DNA: TGTGCCAGCCGCCGCGGGGCATCAGGCACTGAAGCTTTCTTT
CDR3: CASRRGASGTEAFF
size: .
V: TRBV7-9
D: .
J: TRBJ1-1

DNA: TGCGCCAGCAGCCTCGATCCGGGACTAACAGCGAATGAGCAGTTCTTC
CDR3: CASSLDPGLTANEQFF
size: .
V: TRBV4-3
D: TRBD2
J: TRBJ2-1

DNA: TGCGCCAGCAGCTTGGGACAGGAGACAGTTGAAGCTTTCTTT
CDR3: CASSLGQETVEAFF
size: .
V: TRBV5-1
D: .
J: TRBJ1-1

DNA: TGTGCCACCAGCAGATCCGGGACAGGGGTCTATGTTCAGTACTTC
CDR3: CATSRSGTGVYVQYF
size: once
V: TRBV15
D: TRBD1
J: TRBJ2-4

DNA: TGTGCCAGCAGCTTGGCACGGGAGCAGTACTTC
CDR3: CASSLAREQYF
size: once
V: TRBV5-4
D: .
J: TRBJ2-7

DNA: TGTGCCAGCATTACCGGGGGAGATGGCTACACCTTC
CDR3: CASITGGDGYTF
size: .
V: TRBV5-8
D: .
J: TRBJ1-2

DNA: TGTGCCAGCAGCTTACCTAGCGGGAGGTTTCAGTTCTTC
CDR3: CASSLPSGRFQFF
size: .
V: TRBV7-9
D: TRBD2
J: TRBJ2-1

DNA: TGTGCCAGCAGCCCCGGGACAGGGGGCCGAGAGACCCAGTACTTC
CDR3: CASSPGTGGRETQYF
size: .
V: TRBV11-3
D: TRBD1
J: TRBJ2-5

DNA: TGCGCCAGCAGCCCCGAGGGCGGGGGAAACACTGAAGCTTTCTTT
CDR3: CASSPEGGGNTEAFF
size: once
V: TRBV5-1
D: .
J: TRBJ1-1

DNA: TGTGCCACCAGCAGAGTGGACAGTTACACCGGGGAGCTGTTTTTT
CDR3: CATSRVDSYTGELFF
size: .
V: TRBV15
D: .
J: TRBJ2-2

DNA: TGCGCCAGCAGCCTACAGGGTCTCACAGATACGCAGTATTTT
CDR3: CASSLQGLTDTQYF
size: .
V: TRBV5-1
D: .
J: TRBJ2-3

DNA: TGTGCCAGCGCTACTACATCGCTAGCCAAAAACATTCAGTACTTC
CDR3: CASATTSLAKNIQYF
size: .
V: TRBV6-5
D: .
J: TRBJ2-4

DNA: TGCGCCAGCAGCACAAATGACAGGGCCTCTGGAAACACCATATATTTT
CDR3: CASSTNDRASGNTIYF
size: .
V: TRBV4-1
D: TRBD1
J: TRBJ1-3

DNA: TGTGCCACCAGGACGGTCTCCTACAATGAGCAGTTCTTC
CDR3: CATRTVSYNEQFF
size: .
V: TRBV15
D: .
J: TRBJ2-1

DNA: TGTGCCAGCAGCTCATCGATTAGGGGGGGCAATTCACCCCTCCACTTT
CDR3: CASSSSIRGGNSPLHF
size: once
V: TRBV7-8
D: .
J: TRBJ1-6

DNA: TGTGCCAGCAGCGCCGACAGGTTACGGGAGCAGTACTTC
CDR3: CASSADRLREQYF
size: .
V: TRBV7-3
D: .
J: TRBJ2-7

DNA: TGTGCCAGCAGCTTCCAAGTTGCTATGAACACTGAAGCTTTCTTT
CDR3: CASSFQVAMNTEAFF
size: .
V: TRBV5-8
D: .
J: TRBJ1-1